A selection of T cell receptor beta chains follows, all from one sample in a study of molecular identifiers for immune sequencing clone quantification. Each CDR3 protein gets one entry after TCRdb re-called the PCR reads with MiXCR. The sample contains roughly 630,000 distinct CDR3 sequences, less than 30% of which appear only once. The sample consisted of naive CD8+ T cells from blood, with Jurkat cell RNA spiked in. Source of these receptors: a human donor in good health. Some libraries in this study had Jurkat cell RNA spiked in. CDR3s include the opening cysteine and the closing phenylalanine or tryptophan. Each record gives: J gene, V gene, clone size, D gene, CDR3 protein, CDR3 DNA. D genes are given only for firm matches. Expanded clones get a size class; other rows say once, few or many, or leave the size out.

TRBJ1-1 | TRBV7-2 | - | TRBD1 | CASSREDRGPEAFF | TGTGCCAGCAGCAGGGAGGACAGGGGTCCTGAAGCTTTCTTT
TRBJ2-5 | TRBV20-1 | few | - | CSARDRGGPETQYF | TGCAGTGCTAGAGATAGGGGGGGGCCAGAGACCCAGTACTTC
TRBJ2-1 | TRBV24-1 | - | TRBD2 | CATGGAGGNAQFF | TGTGCCACCGGAGGCGCGGGAGGCAATGCGCAGTTCTTC
TRBJ2-7 | TRBV4-2 | - | TRBD1 | CASSLIRDSELSYEQYF | TGTGCCAGCAGCTTAATCCGGGACAGTGAACTCTCCTACGAGCAGTACTTC
TRBJ1-1 | TRBV19 | once | - | CANRLVAILNTEAFF | TGTGCCAATAGACTGGTAGCCATTCTGAACACTGAAGCTTTCTTT
TRBJ2-3 | TRBV4-1 | - | TRBD2 | CASSAPAGGFTGTDTQYF | TGCGCCAGCAGCGCGCCAGCGGGAGGGTTTACTGGCACAGATACGCAGTATTTT
TRBJ2-3 | TRBV27 | - | TRBD1 | CASSIPPGQGTDTQYF | TGTGCCAGCAGTATCCCTCCGGGACAGGGCACAGATACGCAGTATTTT
TRBJ2-5 | TRBV5-6 | - | - | CASSVTSIRGQETQYF | TGTGCCAGCAGCGTTACTAGCATAAGGGGACAAGAGACCCAGTACTTC
TRBJ2-1 | TRBV2 | few | TRBD2 | CASSAGGGAYNEQFF | TGTGCCAGCTCAGCAGGCGGGGGGGCCTACAATGAGCAGTTCTTC
TRBJ2-7 | TRBV12-3/TRBV12-4 | - | TRBD2 | CASSLMPGLASYEQYF | TGTGCCAGCAGTTTAATGCCGGGACTAGCTTCCTACGAGCAGTACTTC
TRBJ2-5 | TRBV3-1 | few | - | CASSPGLWEETQYF | TGTGCCAGCAGTCCGGGACTGTGGGAAGAGACCCAGTACTTC
TRBJ2-7 | TRBV5-6 | few | TRBD2 | CASSLVPGGPGEQYF | TGTGCCAGCAGCTTGGTCCCGGGAGGGCCGGGCGAGCAGTACTTC
TRBJ2-3 | TRBV4-3 | many | - | CASSQEFPRDTQYF | TGCGCCAGCAGCCAAGAATTTCCCCGGGATACGCAGTATTTT
TRBJ1-4 | TRBV7-6 | many | TRBD1 | CASQGANEKLFF | TGTGCCAGCCAGGGGGCTAATGAAAAACTGTTTTTT